The next 23 T cell receptor beta chains were all read from a single sample in a study of T cells in Graves' hyperthyroidism and ophthalmopathy. RNA transcripts yielded amplified TCR beta CDR3 regions. A set of HTBI primers served as the primers for a first-round RT-PCR of the TCR CDR3. TCRdb itself ran the multiplex PCR reads through MiXCR, one entry per CDR3 protein. The table has a few hundred thousand distinct CDR3 sequences, around 15% seen once; the top ten hold about 33%. The sample consisted of blood. These receptors were collected from a woman aged 50 to 60 with Graves' hyperthyroidism that later progressed to Graves' ophthalmopathy.

A word on this clonotype: This CDR3 is missing its conserved last phenylalanine or tryptophan, likely due to a read error. The chain uses TRBV14 and TRBJ2-4; TRBD1 aligns across 7 bases. The CDR3 totals 16 residues. Germline lookup yields CDR1 SGHDN and CDR2 FVKESK. V was pared by 1 base and J by 2 bases, with 5 bases of the junction left unmatched. The CDR3 nucleotides read TGTGCCAGCAGCCAAGTGACAGGGTGGTCCAAAAACATTCAGTACTCC. This translates into CASSQVTGWSKNIQYS.

This clonotype appeared many times. The gene calls are TRBV29-1 and TRBJ2-5; D uncertain. Germline V gives CDR1 SQVTM, CDR2 ANQGSEA. Deletions cut 6 bases from V and 2 bases from J, with 13 bases between. The CDR3 is 13 amino acids. In nucleotides, the CDR3 is TGCAGCGTAGGGCTTATACTGCAAGAGACCCAGTACTTC. The encoded protein is CSVGLILQETQYF. The whole variable domain, remainder taken from reference TRBV29-1 and TRBJ2-5, is SAVISQKPSRDICQRGTSLTIQCQVDSQVTMMFWYRQQPGQSLTLIATANQGSEATYESGFVIDKFPISRPNLTFSTLTVSNMSPEDSSIYLCSVGLILQETQYFGPGTRLLVL.

This clonotype was seen only a few times. The chain is built from TRBV6-1 and TRBJ2-3, with D tentatively TRBD1 or TRBD2 (5 bases each). CDR3 size: 12 residues. V dropped 3 bases and J dropped 4 bases, with 5 bases sitting between them. Per the germline V gene, CDR1 is MNHNS and CDR2 is SASEGT. The CDR3 loop reads CASSEGADTQYF. The CDR3 region has the DNA TGTGCCAGCAGTGAGGGGGCAGATACGCAGTATTTT.

At least ten counts were recorded for this clonotype. The genes are TRBV12-3 or TRBV12-4 and TRBJ2-5, with D possibly matching TRBD1 (6 bases). This CDR3 has 14 amino acids. Trimming cost V 2 bases and J 1 base, with 8 bases left between them. The CDR3 loop is CASSLPDSQETQYF. In nucleotides, the CDR3 is TGTGCCAGCAGTTTACCGGACAGCCAAGAGACCCAGTACTTC.

This clonotype was observed many times. The chain joins TRBV11-2 to TRBJ2-1; D is possibly TRBD2 (7 bases). This CDR3 is 16 amino acids long. Per germline, CDR1 SGHAT and CDR2 FQNNGV. The V end lost 4 bases, the J end lost 9 bases, and 22 bases lay between the germline ends. The CDR3 nucleotides read TGTGCCAGCAGCTCTCCCGACGGGGGGCTCAGGAGTGAGCAGTTCTTC. Its protein product is CASSSPDGGLRSEQFF.

The sample holds many counts of this clonotype. The chain joins TRBV2 to TRBJ1-1; no definite D call. Trimming left V 4 bases short and J 2 bases short, with 8 bases between. CDR1 is SNHLY, CDR2 FYNNEI, per germline. The CDR3 is 13 residues long. The CDR3 sequence: CASSAWLNTEAFF. The CDR3 DNA follows: TGTGCCAGCAGTGCGTGGCTTAACACTGAAGCTTTCTTT.

This clonotype was observed many times. The rearrangement links TRBV5-1 to TRBJ1-6; tentative D call: TRBD1 (5 bases). Germline assignment: CDR1 SGHRS and CDR2 YFSETQ. V lost 5 bases and J 10 bases, leaving 16 bases between the germline ends. The CDR3 spans 14 residues. CDR3 region: CASRPAGVKSPLHF. CDR3 nucleotide sequence: TGCGCCAGCAGGCCTGCGGGGGTAAAATCACCCCTCCACTTT.

This clonotype was detected many times. The chain is built from TRBV27 and TRBJ2-1; D possibly corresponds to TRBD2 (6 bases). V was clipped by 5 bases and J by 7 bases, with 15 bases between them. Germline CDR1 reads MNHEY; CDR2 reads SMNVEV (reference sequence). The CDR3 has 14 amino acids. The CDR3: CASSAGLLMNEQFF. The CDR3 nucleotides read TGTGCCAGCAGTGCGGGACTCCTTATGAATGAGCAGTTCTTC.

In this sample, this clonotype turned up many times. The chain carries TRBV7-8 and TRBJ2-2; 9 bases align to TRBD1. The germline V gene encodes CDR1 SGHVS and CDR2 FQNEAQ. This CDR3 region has 16 residues. The junction had 9 bases not matched to a gene; V was cut back by 4 bases and J by 6 bases. The CDR3 spells CASSWGGQGGSGELFF. CDR3 coding DNA: TGTGCCAGCAGCTGGGGGGGACAGGGAGGGTCCGGGGAGCTGTTTTTT.

This clonotype was recorded a few times. This chain connects TRBV6-5 to TRBJ2-3; D is ambiguous. Trimming took 3 bases from V and 5 from J, leaving 3 bases between them. Germline V gives CDR1 MNHEY, CDR2 SVGAGI. The CDR3 loop spans 11 amino acids. The CDR3 coding sequence is TGTGCCAGCAGTTATGGAGATACGCAGTATTTT. Protein sequence: CASSYGDTQYF.

This clonotype was counted many times. The chain combines TRBV6-1 with TRBJ2-1; 9 bases agree with TRBD1. CDR1 MNHNS and CDR2 SASEGT come from the germline V gene. The CDR3 sequence is 15 residues long. The J segment lost 8 bases and the V segment lost 5 bases, leaving 10 bases of the junction unmatched. DNA for the CDR3: TGTGCCAGCAGTTATCTAGGGACAGGGTTAGATGAGCAGTTCTTC. It translates to CASSYLGTGLDEQFF.

This clonotype occurred a few times. V and J are TRBV11-3 and TRBJ2-1; 7 positions agree with TRBD2. Trimming at V came to 2 bases and at J to 9 bases, leaving 10 bases not matched to a gene. The CDR3 runs 15 residues. CDR1 is SGHNT and CDR2 is YENEEA in the germline V gene. The CDR3 reads CASSLLRGGVGEQFF. CDR3 nucleotides: TGTGCCAGCAGCTTACTTCGGGGAGGGGTTGGTGAGCAGTTCTTC. Drawing the rest from reference TRBV11-3 and TRBJ2-1, the complete variable domain is EAGVVQSPRYKIIEKKQPVAFWCNPISGHNTLYWYLQNLGQGPELLIRYENEEAVDDSQLPKDRFSAERLKGVDSTLKIQPAELGDSAVYLCASSLLRGGVGEQFFGPGTRLTVL.

This clonotype was counted at least ten times. V and J are TRBV13 and TRBJ1-1, with 8 bases identical to TRBD1. From germline, CDR1 is PRHDT and CDR2 FYEKMQ (reference sequence). With 5 bases clipped from V and 2 bases from J, the junction kept 7 bases outside the gene matches. The CDR3 covers 15 residues. CDR3 in amino acids: CASSRRQGRNTEAFF. The DNA of the CDR3 is TGTGCCAGCAGCCGCCGACAGGGGCGCAACACTGAAGCTTTCTTT. Using reference TRBV13 and TRBJ1-1 for the parts outside the CDR3, the full variable domain is AAGVIQSPRHLIKEKRETATLKCYPIPRHDTVYWYQQGPGQDPQFLISFYEKMQSDKGSIPDRFSAQQFSDYHSELNMSSLELGDSALYFCASSRRQGRNTEAFFGQGTRLTVV.

There are a few counts of this clonotype. Possible read error: a much larger clone is one base away. This chain joins TRBV6-1 and TRBJ2-7, with D possibly TRBD1 on 6 matching bases. The CDR3 spans 13 residues. Germline V gene data show CDR1 as MNHNS and CDR2 as SASEGT. Trimming shortened V by 3 bases and J by 8 bases, and 14 bases separated the two germline ends. This CDR3 reads CASSEQTGLKQYF. For the CDR3, the DNA is TGTGCCAGCAGTGAGCAGACAGGCCTCAAGCAGTACTTC.

This clonotype was picked up many times. CDR3 sequence (DNA): TGCGCCAGCAGCCAAGGCCCGGGACAAACTTATGGCTACACCTTC. Its protein product is CASSQGPGQTYGYTF. V is TRBV4-1 and J is TRBJ1-2; D is perhaps TRBD1 (6 bases). Trimming removed 1 base from V and 5 bases from J, with 14 bases in between. Per germline, CDR1 MGHRA and CDR2 YSYEKL. The CDR3 totals 15 residues.

The V gene is TRBV10-2, the J gene TRBJ1-4, with a weak D call TRBD1 (5 bases). In germline, CDR1 is WSHSY, CDR2 SAAADI. This CDR3 region has 15 residues. Trimming removed 0 bases at V and 7 bases at J, with 12 bases between. CDR3 DNA sequence: TGCGCCAGCAGTGAGTCAGAAGGGGCGGTTGAAAAACTGTTTTTT. Its translation is CASSESEGAVEKLFF.

This clonotype was seen many times. The CDR3 loop is CATSDPGIRGETQYF. The CDR3 DNA sequence: TGTGCCACCAGTGACCCCGGGATTCGCGGGGAGACCCAGTACTTC. The V and J genes are TRBV24-1 and TRBJ2-5, with a tentative D call TRBD2 (5 bases). V lost 4 bases and J 5 bases, leaving 16 bases between the germline ends. The germline V gene encodes CDR1 KGHDR and CDR2 SFDVKD. This CDR3 is built from 15 residues.

Note on this clonotype: Relative to the germline gene, one junction end is altered; a read error may explain this. V gene TRBV5-1 combines with J gene TRBJ1-5, with a weak D call TRBD1 (5 bases). This CDR3 contains 17 residues. CDR1 is SGHRS, CDR2 YFSETQ, per germline. DNA for the CDR3: TGTGCCAGCAGCTTGGGGCCGCTATGGGGTAGCAATCAGCCCCAGCATTTT. Amino acids: CASSLGPLWGSNQPQHF.

This clonotype was observed once. The junction departs from the called germline gene at one end, perhaps through a read error. V usage is TRBV25-1 and J usage is TRBJ2-7, with D perhaps TRBD1 or TRBD2 (5 bases each). The CDR3 runs to 11 residues. In germline, CDR1 is MGHDK, CDR2 SYGVNS. As DNA, the CDR3 is TGTGCCAGCAGCGGGACCTACGGGCAGTACTTC. It codes for CASSGTYGQYF.

This clonotype was seen ten or more times. The chain uses TRBV28 and TRBJ2-4, with 7 nucleotides matching TRBD1. Germline-derived CDR1 and CDR2 are MDHEN and SYDVKM. V lost 5 bases to trimming and J lost 8 bases; unmatched junction nucleotides: 12. The CDR3 runs to 15 residues. CDR3 residues: CASSLPQTGQDIQYF. CDR3 bases: TGTGCCAGCAGTCTCCCTCAGACAGGGCAGGACATTCAGTACTTC.

A word on this clonotype: This could be a read error, since a much larger clone is one nucleotide away. The rearrangement joins TRBV12-3 or TRBV12-4 to TRBJ2-1; D gene ambiguous. The J call may be incorrect, as the DNA end agrees better with TRBJ2-7. The CDR3 loop spans 13 amino acids. The CDR3 DNA follows: TGTGCCAGCAGGAAAGACGGATACAATGAGCAGTACTTC. This sequence encodes CASRKDGYNEQYF.

This clonotype was recorded at least ten times. The chain has TRBV20-1 and TRBJ2-7; D possibly uses TRBD1 or TRBD2 (5 bases each). The V gene's germline CDR1 is DFQATT and CDR2 SNEGSKA (reference sequence). The CDR3 covers 15 residues. V dropped 0 bases and J dropped 6 bases, with 18 bases sitting between them. The CDR3 sequence: CSARDGGDLGAEQYF. CDR3 in DNA: TGCAGTGCTAGAGATGGGGGTGACCTAGGTGCCGAGCAGTACTTC.

This clonotype appeared many times. The J gene is TRBJ2-2, the V gene TRBV5-1; TRBD1 aligns across 10 bases. Germline values: CDR1 SGHRS, CDR2 YFSETQ. This CDR3 is built from 15 residues. V lost 6 bases, J lost 4 bases, and 6 bases stayed unmatched. CDR3 loop: CASILGDRGTGELFF. As DNA, the CDR3 is TGCGCCAGCATATTGGGGGACAGGGGCACCGGGGAGCTGTTTTTT.